The next 6 T cell receptor beta chains were all read from a single sample in a study of regulatory T cells in long-lasting Graves disease. Arm-PCR with iRepertoire HTBI primers amplified the CDR3 regions for these TCR beta libraries. In TCRdb, the multiplex PCR reads were re-called with MiXCR into one record per CDR3 protein. The repertoire has fewer than 650,000 distinct CDR3 sequences, under 20% of them found once; the top ten carry about 20%. Specified time point: newly diagnosed GD, antithyroid drugs for less than 3 months. PBMC-derived RNA was used for the TCR library. The same sample was also studied in work on T cells in Graves' hyperthyroidism and ophthalmopathy.

This sample comprised peripheral blood mononuclear cells (PBMCs), obtained at new diagnosis, from a patient treated with antithyroid drugs. These receptor sequences come from a woman aged 25-40 years with Graves disease.

The chain joins TRBV7-3 to TRBJ1-2; weak D call: TRBD1 (5 bases). The CDR3 has 14 residues. Germline assignment: CDR1 SGHTA and CDR2 FQGTGA. Trimming took 5 bases from V and 7 from J, leaving 17 bases between them. As DNA, the CDR3 is TGTGCCAGCAGCAAGGGGCGGCTAACGGGTGGCTACACCTTC. It encodes CASSKGRLTGGYTF. Supplemented by reference TRBV7-3 and TRBJ1-2, the full variable domain reads GAGVSQTPSNKVTEKGKYVELRCDPISGHTALYWYRQSLGQGPEFLIYFQGTGAADDSGLPNDRFFAVRPEGSVSTLKIQRTERGDSAVYLCASSKGRLTGGYTFGSGTRLTVV.

The chain carries TRBV24-1 and TRBJ2-2; 12 bases are a match to TRBD2. Germline trimming cut 5 bases from V and 2 bases from J; bases unmatched to any gene: 8. Germline V CDR1 and CDR2: KGHDR, SFDVKD. CDR3 size: 18 residues. The CDR3 DNA reads as TGTGCCACCAGTGTACTAGCGGGAGGCGATTTCAACACCGGGGAGCTGTTTTTT. Its protein product is CATSVLAGGDFNTGELFF.

This clonotype was observed a handful of times. J is TRBJ2-1 and V is TRBV7-3; D is unclear. V lost 2 bases and J lost 3, with 11 bases in between. The CDR3 totals 15 residues. The V gene's germline CDR1 is SGHTA and CDR2 FQGTGA. CDR3 residues: CASSLGQSRYNEQFF. The CDR3 DNA follows: TGTGCCAGCAGCTTAGGGCAGAGCCGCTACAATGAGCAGTTCTTC.

The chain links TRBV11-2 to TRBJ2-6; D perhaps matches TRBD1 (6 bases). Germline values: CDR1 SGHAT, CDR2 FQNNGV. Trimming took off 3 bases at V and 2 bases at J, with 11 bases between the two ends. The CDR3 runs to 16 residues. This chain's CDR3 is CASSFHRATGANVLTF. The CDR3 region has the DNA TGTGCCAGCAGCTTCCACAGGGCCACTGGGGCCAACGTCCTGACTTTC.

This clonotype has only a few counts. V and J are TRBV30 and TRBJ2-3; D unclear. Germline CDR1 and CDR2: GTSNPN and SVGIG (reference sequence). V was trimmed by 3 bases and J by 10 bases, leaving 8 bases between them. There are 10 residues in the CDR3. Written as DNA, the CDR3 is TGTGCCTGGAGCAACGTTGCGCAGTATTTT. Its protein is CAWSNVAQYF.

This clonotype appeared a few times. The chain has TRBV5-1 and TRBJ2-3; the match to TRBD2 covers 7 bases. Germline V gene data show CDR1 as SGHRS and CDR2 as YFSETQ. The CDR3 loop spans 16 amino acids. V was pared by 4 bases and J by 4 bases, with 12 bases of the junction left unmatched. The DNA of the CDR3 is TGCGCCAGCAGCAGCGGGGCCGGAGGCGTCCCAGATACGCAGTATTTT. This gives the protein CASSSGAGGVPDTQYF.